The rows below give T cell receptor beta chains drawn from one sample of a study of metastatic and nonmetastatic thyroid tumors. TCRdb re-called clones from the PCR reads using MiXCR. The table lists 40,000 to 55,000 clones, approximately 15% of them singletons, with roughly 22% in the top ten. Sequencing was done on a sample of blood. These receptors came from a female donor with papillary thyroid cancer or a benign thyroid nodule (not recorded which). Some clones in this sample may be carry-over from other donors' samples. The conserved cysteine and the conserved F or W are not part of the CDR3 here. Clone size is given for some rows only: seen once, a few or many times, or a class if the clone is expanded.

>TRBJ2-3|many|TRBV5-4
ASSLAQGRTDTQY
>TRBJ2-5|many|TRBV9
ASSVDSGPGEETQY
>TRBJ2-3|few|TRBV11-1
ASSLSGSGPDTQY
>TRBJ2-2|many|TRBV2
ASSTGAGELF
>TRBJ1-3|many|TRBV27
ASSLTVGNTIY
>TRBJ1-6|.|TRBV20-1
SARATGGISNSPLH
>TRBJ2-1|many|TRBV6-5
ASSYSNGVEQF
>TRBJ2-7|.|TRBV19
ASSILAGDLVPYEQY
>TRBJ1-2|many|TRBV7-9
ASSLTTYGYT
>TRBJ2-5|many|TRBV7-7
ASSLAHEETQY
>TRBJ1-2|.|TRBV24-1
ATSDFRGDGYT
>TRBJ1-5|.|TRBV6-2/TRBV6-3
ASSYLGVPNQPQH
>TRBJ2-5|many|TRBV3-1
ASSHLEGLETQY
>TRBJ1-3|.|TRBV18
ASSRGNTIY
>TRBJ2-7|many|TRBV11-2
AISSGSGYEQY
>TRBJ2-7|.|TRBV7-2
ASSPARGTYEQY
>TRBJ1-2|once|TRBV4-1
ASSQAGYGYT
>TRBJ2-3|medium-sized|TRBV6-1
ASSASTGQVDTQY
>TRBJ1-3|few|TRBV28
ASSRPSGGGLNTIY
>TRBJ2-1|many|TRBV4-1
ASSQAGDEQF
>TRBJ1-1|many|TRBV4-1
ASSQEGTTTEAF
>TRBJ2-7|many|TRBV4-1
ASSQGLPYEQY
>TRBJ2-5|many|TRBV11-3
ASSLGDSPQETQY
>TRBJ2-2|.|TRBV24-1
ATRYSRGRPGELF
>TRBJ2-1|many|TRBV20-1
SALLAGGPYEQF
>TRBJ1-2|many|TRBV5-5
ASGRDRQGYGYT
>TRBJ2-7|.|TRBV6-1
ASTGTGMFEQY
>TRBJ1-2|many|TRBV2
ASDVNRAPYGYT
>TRBJ1-2|.|TRBV9
ASSVSGTTGGRYGYT
>TRBJ2-7|many|TRBV18
ASSPLKSGHEQY
>TRBJ2-7|many|TRBV5-4
ASSLAPTSGITLYEQY
>TRBJ1-2|many|TRBV6-1
ASTPGQGAHGYT
>TRBJ1-2|many|TRBV28
ASSLVQAYGYT
>TRBJ1-4|.|TRBV30
AWVPKTSTNEKLF
>TRBJ1-2|many|TRBV10-3
AMSGQLNYGYT
>TRBJ2-7|once|TRBV11-2
SSSFGLVGWGSSCEQY
>TRBJ1-1|many|TRBV15
ATSRDRGRGTEAF
>TRBJ2-5|many|TRBV29-1
SVERVGRTQY
>TRBJ1-4|many|TRBV28
ASSFSGFSAGEKLF
>TRBJ2-2|.|TRBV19
ASSTGTGLYGELF
>TRBJ2-2|many|TRBV4-2
ASSQIWDPKKLNTGELF
>TRBJ2-7|.|TRBV7-2
ASQGQGSSYEQY
>TRBJ2-1|many|TRBV20-1
SAPRRDSSYNEQF
>TRBJ1-6|many|TRBV9
ASSVSGTGNSPLH
>TRBJ1-2|many|TRBV20-1
SARAIRDGFDGYT
>TRBJ1-6|.|TRBV20-1
SARDGDSTVNSPLH
>TRBJ2-7|many|TRBV12-3/TRBV12-4
ASSWNVGSYEQY
>TRBJ2-3|few|TRBV5-1
ASSATDTQY
>TRBJ1-3|many|TRBV7-2
ASSFGGGLGNTIY
>TRBJ2-7|many|TRBV5-1
ASSQSRDSYEQY
>TRBJ2-1|medium-sized|TRBV11-1
ASSLAGGYGNNEQF
>TRBJ2-1|many|TRBV30
AWSVGSGSYNEQF
>TRBJ1-2|.|TRBV4-1
ASTPWGGDYGYT
>TRBJ2-3|many|TRBV20-1
SAPWLAGNADTQY
>TRBJ1-1|many|TRBV5-1
ASSAALTGMTEAF
>TRBJ2-3|.|TRBV6-1
ASSVVWGVTDTQY
>TRBJ1-1|.|TRBV5-1
ASSPTTSRTEAF
>TRBJ1-2|.|TRBV6-1
ASSQVDYGYT
>TRBJ2-1|few|TRBV6-4
ASSAEGSSYNEQF